This is a list of T cell receptor beta chains from one sample in a study of cytomegalovirus exposure and HLA in healthy donors. Only in-frame clones appear in the TCRdb table, and some are missing; sequencing was by immunoSEQ multiplex PCR. The table lists about 97,000 clones, around 83% of them singletons. The sequencing sample was made of PBMCs. The receptors come from a man aged 25-45 years in good health and CMV-seronegative. Both conserved end residues are part of each CDR3. A D gene is named only where the DNA matches it firmly.

TRBJ1-5,NA,TRBV15,CATSRDRVYSNQPQHF,TGTGCCACCAGCAGAGATCGCGTTTATAGCAATCAGCCCCAGCATTTT
TRBJ2-7,TRBD2,TRBV5-4,CASSRYGSGGTTYEQYF,TGTGCCAGCAGTCGTTACGGGAGCGGGGGGACCACCTACGAGCAGTACTTC
TRBJ1-2,NA,TRBV19,CASHPRDYGYTF,TGTGCCAGTCACCCTCGAGACTATGGCTACACCTTC
TRBJ1-5,NA,TRBV28,CASSITGMGQPQHF,TGTGCCAGCAGTATCACAGGGATGGGTCAGCCCCAGCATTTT
TRBJ2-7,TRBD2,TRBV4-1,CASSQWGGYEQYF,TGCGCCAGCAGCCAGTGGGGGGGCTACGAGCAGTACTTC
TRBJ2-3,NA,TRBV2,CASSKVGLTPDTQYF,TGTGCCAGCAGTAAGGTTGGACTCACTCCAGATACGCAGTATTTT
TRBJ1-2,NA,TRBV27,CASSGPGGYTF,TGTGCCAGCAGTGGGCCAGGAGGCTACACCTTC
TRBJ2-5,TRBD1,TRBV9,CASSPRDRELETQYF,TGTGCCAGCAGCCCAAGGGACAGGGAACTGGAGACCCAGTACTTC
TRBJ2-1,TRBD2,TRBV5-1,CASSLDVVIRAGDYNEQFF,TGCGCCAGCAGCTTGGACGTAGTGATCAGGGCGGGGGATTACAATGAGCAGTTCTTC
TRBJ2-6,TRBD1,TRBV5-6,CASSLDTGVTNVLTF,TGTGCCAGCAGCTTGGACACAGGGGTTACCAACGTCCTGACTTTC
TRBJ1-6,NA,TRBV6-5,CASGPYNSPLHF,TGTGCCAGCGGGCCCTATAATTCACCCCTCCACTTT
TRBJ2-1,TRBD1,TRBV18,CASSPGTGGAYNEQFF,TGTGCCAGCTCACCAGGGACAGGGGGCGCCTACAATGAGCAGTTCTTC
TRBJ1-4,TRBD1,TRBV5-1,CASSLDSQGGNEKLFF,TGCGCCAGCAGCTTGGATTCCCAGGGGGGTAATGAAAAACTGTTTTTT
TRBJ1-6,NA,TRBV15,CATSRDSSPLHF,TGTGCCACCAGCAGGGACAGTTCACCCCTCCACTTT
TRBJ2-7,NA,TRBV27,CASSLGSPPYEQYF,TGTGCCAGCAGTTTGGGCAGTCCGCCCTACGAGCAGTACTTC
TRBJ2-7,NA,TRBV2,CASSGVGHYEQYF,TGTGCCAGCAGTGGGGTCGGACACTACGAGCAGTACTTC
TRBJ2-5,NA,TRBV6-1,CASSGHRDSQETQYF,TGTGCCAGCAGTGGTCACCGGGACTCCCAAGAGACCCAGTACTTC